A single sample is the source of the 16 T cell receptor beta chains below, sequenced in a study of T cells in Graves' hyperthyroidism and ophthalmopathy (dated by TCRdb to about 2019). The library was obtained by multiplex PCR. The instrument was an Illumina HiSeq 2000. The TCR beta CDR3 regions were amplified from the RNA transcripts. The first round of RT-PCR for the TCR CDR3 was performed with the HTBI primer set and the Qiagen OneStep RT-PCR kit. TCRdb redid the processing of the public reads, applying fastp at Q25 and MiXCR, and retained in-frame beta chains. Each CDR3 protein gets just one entry, which takes the most common genes and DNA from the rows behind it. The table for this sample lists roughly 520,000 distinct CDR3 sequences; roughly a quarter of them were counted only once. The ten largest clones take up approximately 11% of the sample. Sample: blood. These receptors were collected from a woman in her twenties or thirties with Graves' ophthalmopathy.

This clonotype was observed a handful of times. The rearrangement links TRBV5-1 to TRBJ2-7, with D hard to call. Germline CDR1 is SGHRS and CDR2 is YFSETQ. This CDR3 has 14 residues. V lost 4 bases, J lost 5 bases, and 16 bases lay in between. The CDR3 DNA is TGCGCCAGCAGCCCCGAAGTGAACATGGACGAGCAGTACTTC. Protein: CASSPEVNMDEQYF. Supplemented by reference TRBV5-1 and TRBJ2-7, the full variable domain reads KAGVTQTPRYLIKTRGQQVTLSCSPISGHRSVSWYQQTPGQGLQFLFEYFSETQRNKGNFPGRFSGRQFSNSRSEMNVSTLELGDSALYLCASSPEVNMDEQYFGPGTRLTVT.

This clonotype was observed a handful of times. This rearrangement joins TRBV20-1 to TRBJ2-5; no clear D gene. Germline loops: CDR1 DFQATT, CDR2 SNEGSKA (reference sequence). The V end was cut by 4 bases, the J end by 2 bases, with 17 bases between. The CDR3 loop spans 15 amino acids. The CDR3 is CSATPSVASQETQYF. The CDR3 bases are TGCAGTGCTACCCCTTCGGTGGCAAGTCAAGAGACCCAGTACTTC.

This clonotype was detected ten times or more. This rearrangement joins TRBV9 to TRBJ1-2, with 8 bases matching TRBD1. The CDR3 is 12 residues long. The trim removed 6 bases at V and 8 bases at J, leaving 6 bases unmatched. Germline loops: CDR1 SGDLS, CDR2 YYNGEE. The DNA for the CDR3 is TGTGCCAGCACGGGGACAGGCGGGGGCTACACCTTC. Its translation is CASTGTGGGYTF.

This clonotype came up a few times. This chain joins TRBV6-1 and TRBJ2-5, with 11 bases matching TRBD2. V was clipped by 8 bases and J by 5 bases; unmatched bases: 4. From germline, CDR1 is MNHNS and CDR2 SASEGT. The CDR3 is 13 amino acids. CDR3: CASHTSGSETQYF. For the CDR3, the DNA is TGTGCCAGCCATACTAGCGGGAGCGAGACCCAGTACTTC.

To note about this clonotype: One end of the junction fails to match germline, which may point to a read error. The chain combines TRBV7-9 with TRBJ2-7, with a weak D call TRBD2 (5 bases). Germline V CDR1 and CDR2: SEHNR, FQNEAQ (reference sequence). The CDR3 is 13 amino acids. The CDR3 spells CASSLASYYEQYF. In DNA form, the CDR3 reads TGTGCCAGCAGCCTAGCTAGCTACTACGAGCAGTACTTC. Combining the CDR3 with reference TRBV7-9 and TRBJ2-7 gives the whole variable domain DTGVSQNPRHKITKRGQNVTFRCDPISEHNRLYWYRQTLGQGPEFLTYFQNEAQLEKSRLLSDRFSAERPKGSFSTLEIQRTEQGDSAMYLCASSLASYYEQYFGPGTRLTVT.

In this sample, this clonotype turned up a few times. The V call is TRBV19, the J call TRBJ1-5, with D maybe TRBD1 (6 bases). The CDR3 runs to 15 residues. V gave up 0 bases and J gave up 6 bases, with 12 bases separating them. Germline V gene data show CDR1 as LNHDA and CDR2 as SQIVND (reference sequence). CDR3 in amino acids: CASSIDLGGGQPQHF. As DNA, the CDR3 is TGTGCCAGTAGTATAGATCTGGGGGGCGGTCAGCCCCAGCATTTT.

This clonotype was recorded many times. It may be a read error: a sequence one base away is much more abundant. Here the CDR3 omits its conserved ending phenylalanine or tryptophan, so a read error is the likely source. The V gene is TRBV12-3 or TRBV12-4, the J gene TRBJ1-2, with D tentatively TRBD1 (5 bases). CDR3 length: 13 amino acids. V was cut by 6 bases and J by 4 bases, with 12 bases left in between. CDR3 in DNA: TGTGCCAGCAGCCCCGGGGGGATCTATGGCTACACCCTC. This translates into CASSPGGIYGYTL.

This clonotype has at least ten counts. The chain is built from TRBV5-1 and TRBJ2-7; D perhaps matches TRBD2 (6 bases). Trimming left V 0 bases short and J 5 bases short, with 15 bases between. Germline-derived CDR1 and CDR2 are SGHRS and YFSETQ. This CDR3 has 15 residues. Here the CDR3 DNA reads TGCGCCAGCAGCTTGGTTGCAGGAGGGTCTAACGAGCAGTACTTC. This sequence encodes CASSLVAGGSNEQYF.

At least ten counts were recorded for this clonotype. The V call is TRBV27, the J call TRBJ2-5, with 9 bases identical to TRBD2. The germline V gene encodes CDR1 MNHEY and CDR2 SMNVEV (reference sequence). This CDR3 comprises 14 residues. The trim removed 4 bases at V and 7 bases at J, leaving 7 bases unmatched. DNA for the CDR3: TGTGCCAGCAGTTCCGGGACTAGCTTATGGACCCAGTACTTC. The encoded protein is CASSSGTSLWTQYF.

This clonotype was counted at least ten times. The chain carries TRBV2 and TRBJ1-2, with TRBD1 as a possible D gene (5 bases). CDR1 and CDR2 (germline): SNHLY, FYNNEI. The CDR3 loop spans 13 amino acids. V shed 6 bases and J shed 0 bases, with 8 bases lying between them. CDR3 coding DNA: TGTGCCAGCAGGGGGACTACTAACTATGGCTACACCTTC. Translated, it gives CASRGTTNYGYTF.

This clonotype was seen repeatedly, ten times or more. For the CDR3, the DNA is TGTGCCACCAGTGATGGGACGGTGAACACTGAAGCTTTCTTT. It encodes CATSDGTVNTEAFF. The chain combines TRBV24-1 with TRBJ1-1; D possibly corresponds to TRBD1 (5 bases). Trimming removed 3 bases at V and 0 bases at J, with 7 bases between. Per the germline V gene, CDR1 is KGHDR and CDR2 is SFDVKD. The CDR3 consists of 14 residues.

This clonotype was seen many times. The V call is TRBV6-1, the J call TRBJ2-7, with D uncertain. Per the germline V gene, CDR1 is MNHNS and CDR2 is SASEGT. Between the trimmed V and J ends, which lost 5 bases and 2 bases, there was a span of 13 bases. This CDR3 is 14 amino acids long. The CDR3 DNA reads TGTGCCAGCAGTCAAAAGACAATAACCTACGAGCAGTACTTC. Translation: CASSQKTITYEQYF.

The chain recombines TRBV28 with TRBJ1-1; 7 nucleotides align to TRBD1. V lost 5 bases to trimming and J lost 1 base; unmatched junction nucleotides: 7. The germline CDR1 and CDR2 sequences are MDHEN and SYDVKM. This CDR3 is 15 amino acids long. CDR3 DNA sequence: TGTGCCAGCAGTCCTCGGGACAGACCGAACACTGAAGCTTTCTTT. Protein: CASSPRDRPNTEAFF.

This clonotype was counted only a few times. The V call is TRBV6-1, the J call TRBJ2-7; tentatively, D is TRBD2 (6 bases). Germline-derived CDR1 and CDR2 are MNHNS and SASEGT. Between the trimmed V and J ends, which lost 5 bases and 1 base, there was a span of 12 bases. This CDR3 contains 14 residues. CDR3 nucleotides: TGTGCCAGCAGTCCCCGGAGGGGATCCTACGAGCAGTACTTC. Its protein product is CASSPRRGSYEQYF.

The V call is TRBV12-3 or TRBV12-4, the J call TRBJ1-3, with D possibly being TRBD1 (5 bases). The CDR3 is 14 amino acids. Trimming took 10 bases from V and 0 from J, leaving 13 bases between them. The CDR3 DNA is TGTGCCACAAACAGGCTGAGCTCTGGAAACACCATATATTTT. The encoded protein is CATNRLSSGNTIYF.

This clonotype came up many times. In DNA, the CDR3 is TGTGCCAGCGGGACAGCCACCAACTATGGCTACACCTTC. Translation: CASGTATNYGYTF. V and J are TRBV6-1 and TRBJ1-2; 7 bases are a match to TRBD1. The CDR3 has 13 amino acids. The trim removed 8 bases at V and 2 bases at J, leaving 5 bases unmatched. The germline CDR1 and CDR2 sequences are MNHNS and SASEGT.